This is a list of T cell receptor beta chains from one sample in a study of blood T cell repertoires in COVID-19. Clones were read by immunoSEQ multiplex PCR, and TCRdb kept only the in-frame ones, dropping some. The sample lists hundreds of thousands of clones, 80% to 90% seen once, with about 9.8% in the top ten. Sequences were obtained from PBMCs or T cells enriched from blood (not recorded which). These TCRs come from a woman under 30 who had recovered from COVID-19. The CDR3 runs from the conserved cysteine through the conserved F or W. A D gene is named only where the DNA matches it firmly. Rows may omit the clone size; those that give it use once, few, many or a size class.

v_call: TRBV29-1; d_call: TRBD1; j_call: TRBJ1-4; clone_size: -; cdr3_nt: TGCAGCGCCCGGACAGGGGGCGTTGAAAAACTGTTTTTT; cdr3_aa: CSARTGGVEKLFF
v_call: TRBV28; d_call: TRBD1; j_call: TRBJ1-3; clone_size: -; cdr3_nt: TGTGCCAGCAGTACGATAAGGACAGGTTCTGGAAACACCATATATTTT; cdr3_aa: CASSTIRTGSGNTIYF
v_call: TRBV12-3/TRBV12-4; d_call: -; j_call: TRBJ1-3; clone_size: -; cdr3_nt: TGTGCCAGCAGTCCGGCGGACACCATATATTTT; cdr3_aa: CASSPADTIYF
v_call: TRBV4-3; d_call: -; j_call: TRBJ1-2; clone_size: once; cdr3_nt: TGCGCCAGCAGCCCTTCCCCTCTACTCCACTATGGCTACACCTTC; cdr3_aa: CASSPSPLLHYGYTF
v_call: TRBV28; d_call: -; j_call: TRBJ1-1; clone_size: -; cdr3_nt: TGTGCCAGCAGTTTCATTTGGACAGACGACATGAACACTGAAGCTTTCTTT; cdr3_aa: CASSFIWTDDMNTEAFF
v_call: TRBV27; d_call: -; j_call: TRBJ1-2; clone_size: -; cdr3_nt: TGTGCCAGCAGTTTGACGGACAAGAACTATGGCTACACCTTC; cdr3_aa: CASSLTDKNYGYTF
v_call: TRBV4-1; d_call: TRBD1; j_call: TRBJ1-1; clone_size: -; cdr3_nt: TGCGCCAGCAGCCAGGTGACAGGGGGAAGAACTGAAGCTTTCTTT; cdr3_aa: CASSQVTGGRTEAFF
v_call: TRBV7-6; d_call: TRBD1; j_call: TRBJ1-1; clone_size: -; cdr3_nt: TGTGCCAGCAGCTTAGGACAGGGGATGGGCACTGAAGCTTTCTTT; cdr3_aa: CASSLGQGMGTEAFF
v_call: TRBV7-2; d_call: -; j_call: TRBJ1-5; clone_size: -; cdr3_nt: TGTGCCAGCAGCCCATTAGAATGGGCAGACTACAATCAGCCCCAGCATTTT; cdr3_aa: CASSPLEWADYNQPQHF
v_call: TRBV28; d_call: TRBD2; j_call: TRBJ2-7; clone_size: -; cdr3_nt: TGTGCCAGCAGGGTTAGCGGGACCACCTACGAGCAGTACTTC; cdr3_aa: CASRVSGTTYEQYF
v_call: TRBV18; d_call: TRBD1; j_call: TRBJ1-5; clone_size: -; cdr3_nt: TGTGCCAGCAGACCGGGACAGGGGAACGGTCAGCCCCAGCATTTT; cdr3_aa: CASRPGQGNGQPQHF
v_call: TRBV7-6; d_call: -; j_call: TRBJ2-7; clone_size: -; cdr3_nt: TGTGCCAGCAGCGCAGAACCCATAACCTACGAGCAGTACTTC; cdr3_aa: CASSAEPITYEQYF
v_call: TRBV5-1; d_call: TRBD2; j_call: TRBJ2-3; clone_size: -; cdr3_nt: TGCGCCAGCAGCTTGACCCCTAGCGGGGCCGCAGATACGCAGTATTTT; cdr3_aa: CASSLTPSGAADTQYF
v_call: TRBV30; d_call: -; j_call: TRBJ1-4; clone_size: -; cdr3_nt: TGTGCCTGGAGACAGGTACTTAATGAAAAACTGTTTTTT; cdr3_aa: CAWRQVLNEKLFF
v_call: TRBV6-2/TRBV6-3; d_call: -; j_call: TRBJ1-1; clone_size: -; cdr3_nt: TGTGCCAGCAGTTACTCGACGGGGACTGAAGCTTTCTTT; cdr3_aa: CASSYSTGTEAFF
v_call: TRBV7-9; d_call: -; j_call: TRBJ1-1; clone_size: -; cdr3_nt: TGTGCCAGCAGTCCGGGGGGGTTCAACCCCACTGAAGCTTTCTTT; cdr3_aa: CASSPGGFNPTEAFF
v_call: TRBV6-5; d_call: TRBD2; j_call: TRBJ2-7; clone_size: once; cdr3_nt: TGTGCCAGCAGCGGGACTAGCGCCGGCGAGCAGTACTTC; cdr3_aa: CASSGTSAGEQYF
v_call: TRBV2; d_call: -; j_call: TRBJ2-6; clone_size: -; cdr3_nt: TGTGCCAGCACCGGGGACTCTGGGGCCAACGTCCTGACTTTC; cdr3_aa: CASTGDSGANVLTF
v_call: TRBV2; d_call: -; j_call: TRBJ2-7; clone_size: -; cdr3_nt: TGTGCCAGCATGACCGGGGGTAACTCCTACGAGCAGTACTTC; cdr3_aa: CASMTGGNSYEQYF
v_call: TRBV4-2; d_call: TRBD2; j_call: TRBJ2-1; clone_size: -; cdr3_nt: TGTGCCAGCAGCCAAGATAGCGGGGGGGCACTTGAGCAGTTCTTC; cdr3_aa: CASSQDSGGALEQFF
v_call: TRBV19; d_call: TRBD2; j_call: TRBJ2-7; clone_size: -; cdr3_nt: TGTGCCAGTAGTATAGGTGGTAGCGGGGCCTACGAGCAGTACTTC; cdr3_aa: CASSIGGSGAYEQYF
v_call: TRBV19; d_call: TRBD1; j_call: TRBJ2-7; clone_size: -; cdr3_nt: TGTGCCAGTAGTCCTACAGGGGGCCTGTTTGGGCAGTACTTC; cdr3_aa: CASSPTGGLFGQYF
v_call: TRBV27; d_call: TRBD2; j_call: TRBJ2-7; clone_size: -; cdr3_nt: TGTGCCAGCAGTTTAAGCGGGGGGGGCTCCTACGAGCAGTACTTC; cdr3_aa: CASSLSGGGSYEQYF
v_call: TRBV27; d_call: TRBD2; j_call: TRBJ2-1; clone_size: -; cdr3_nt: TGTGCCAGCAGTAACGGACTAGCGGGAAACTACAATGAGCAGTTCTTC; cdr3_aa: CASSNGLAGNYNEQFF
v_call: TRBV2; d_call: -; j_call: TRBJ2-3; clone_size: -; cdr3_nt: TGTGCCAGCAGTGACAGGGCCGGAGATACGCAGTATTTT; cdr3_aa: CASSDRAGDTQYF